Presented here are 18 T cell receptor beta chains from one specimen sequenced in a study of CD8+ T cells in alopecia areata. Following RNA extraction, reverse transcription yielded cDNA that acted as the sequencing template. Method: immunoSEQ multiplex PCR; TCRdb's copy keeps in-frame clones and lacks some. This table has fewer than 200,000 clones, approximately 70% appearing once. The sequences come from CD8+ T cells sorted from blood, collected at week 0. The receptors come from a human donor with alopecia areata.

The V call is TRBV30, the J call TRBJ2-3; a possible D gene is TRBD2 (6 bases). This CDR3 spans 14 amino acids. V was shortened by 2 bases and J by 4 bases, with 13 bases between the two germline ends. CDR1 GTSNPN and CDR2 SVGIG come from the germline V gene (reference sequence). The CDR3 DNA reads as TGTGCCTGGAGTAGGGCTAGCGCGGCAGATACGCAGTATTTT. As protein: CAWSRASAADTQYF. Combining the CDR3 with reference TRBV30 and TRBJ2-3 gives the whole variable domain SQTIHQWPATLVQPVGSPLSLECTVEGTSNPNLYWYRQAAGRGLQLLFYSVGIGQISSEVPQNLSASRPQDRQFILSSKKLLLSDSGFYLCAWSRASAADTQYFGPGTRLTVL.

V and J are TRBV4-1 and TRBJ1-3, with a weak D call TRBD1 (5 bases). This CDR3 is built from 16 residues. The germline CDR1 and CDR2 sequences are MGHRA and YSYEKL. Trimming left V 3 bases short and J 0 bases short, with 12 bases between. The CDR3 DNA sequence: TGCGCCAGCAGCCACCCCGGGGCCCGCTCTGGAAACACCATATATTTT. This encodes CASSHPGARSGNTIYF.

V is TRBV25-1 and J is TRBJ1-2; D call uncertain. Between the trimmed V and J ends, which lost 4 bases and 5 bases, there was a span of 5 bases. Germline V gives CDR1 MGHDK, CDR2 SYGVNS. The CDR3 consists of 11 residues. The CDR3 coding sequence is TGTGCCAGCAGTGGCGAATATGGCTACACCTTC. Amino acids: CASSGEYGYTF.

This chain connects TRBV5-1 to TRBJ2-3, with 11 bases identical to TRBD2. The J segment lost 4 bases and the V segment lost 4 bases, leaving 8 bases of the junction unmatched. This CDR3 is 16 amino acids long. Germline CDR1 reads SGHRS; CDR2 reads YFSETQ. In DNA, the CDR3 is TGCGCCAGCAGCCCCAGGATGACTAGCGGGGCAGATACGCAGTATTTT. Its protein is CASSPRMTSGADTQYF.

The chain recombines TRBV19 with TRBJ1-5; possibly TRBD1 for D (6 bases). This CDR3 contains 13 residues. Germline V gene sequence: CDR1 LNHDA, CDR2 SQIVND (reference sequence). Trimming left V 11 bases short and J 0 bases short, with 11 bases between. The CDR3 region has the DNA TGTGCCGTCAGGGGAGGTAGCAATCAGCCCCAGCATTTT. As protein: CAVRGGSNQPQHF.

CDR3 residues: CASSGRGGDTEAFF. As DNA, the CDR3 is TGTGCTAGTTCTGGGCGCGGGGGAGATACTGAAGCTTTCTTT. This sequence joins TRBV12-5 and TRBJ1-1, with D possibly TRBD1 on 5 matching bases. V lost 8 bases, J lost 5 bases, and 18 bases lay in between. The germline CDR1 and CDR2 sequences are LGHNT and FRNRAP. The CDR3 length is 14 residues. The full variable domain, its missing parts supplied by reference TRBV12-5 and TRBJ1-1, is DARVTQTPRHKVTEMGQEVTMRCQPILGHNTVFWYRQTMMQGLELLAYFRNRAPLDDSGMPKDRFSAEMPDATLATLKIQPSEPRDSAVYFCASSGRGGDTEAFFGQGTRLTVV.

V and J are TRBV9 and TRBJ1-5; D gene ambiguous. Trimming stripped 0 bases from V and 0 bases from J, with 7 bases between. The CDR3 spans 15 residues. The germline gives CDR1 SGDLS, CDR2 YYNGEE. The CDR3 DNA reads TGTGCCAGCAGCGTAGCAGATCATAGCAATCAGCCCCAGCATTTT. Protein sequence: CASSVADHSNQPQHF.

This sequence joins TRBV19 and TRBJ2-7, with D possibly matching TRBD2 (6 bases). The germline V gene has CDR1 LNHDA and CDR2 SQIVND (reference sequence). The CDR3 has 15 residues. Between the trimmed V and J ends, which lost 1 base and 3 bases, there was a span of 13 bases. The CDR3 sequence is CASSIAGGESYEQYF. DNA for the CDR3: TGTGCCAGTAGTATAGCTGGCGGGGAGAGCTACGAGCAGTACTTC.

This clone came up once. V is TRBV25-1 and J is TRBJ2-5, with D perhaps TRBD1 or TRBD2 (6 bases each). Germline V gene sequence: CDR1 MGHDK, CDR2 SYGVNS. V lost 7 bases and J lost 4, with 10 bases in between. CDR3 length: 12 residues. In DNA, the CDR3 is TGTGCCAGCAATGAGGGGGGAGAGACCCAGTACTTC. Its translation: CASNEGGETQYF.

The chain employs TRBV13 and TRBJ2-7; the D call may be TRBD1 or TRBD2 (5 bases each). The ends were cut back, 5 bases at V and 5 bases at J, with 16 bases in the middle. CDR3 size: 14 residues. Per the germline V gene, CDR1 is PRHDT and CDR2 is FYEKMQ (reference sequence). This chain's CDR3 is CASSLGTVYNEQYF. In nucleotides, the CDR3 is TGTGCCAGCAGCCTCGGGACGGTCTACAACGAGCAGTACTTC.

This clone came up a few times. At the DNA level, this CDR3 is encoded by other sequences in the same sample as well. V gene TRBV5-1 combines with J gene TRBJ2-7; unclear D gene. Germline loops: CDR1 SGHRS, CDR2 YFSETQ. This CDR3 comprises 11 residues. With 0 bases removed from V and 4 bases from J, the gap between germline ends came to 2 bases. In DNA, the CDR3 is TGCGCCAGCAGCTTGGGTTACGAGCAGTACTTC. Translating it yields CASSLGYEQYF.

This sequence joins TRBV27 and TRBJ2-3, with TRBD2 identical over 9 bases. The germline gives CDR1 MNHEY, CDR2 SMNVEV (reference sequence). V gave up 8 bases and J gave up 1 base; unmatched junction bases: 10. This CDR3 is 16 amino acids long. The CDR3 DNA follows: TGTGCCAGCCTGTCGCGGGGGGGCGGGGGCACAGATACGCAGTATTTT. Encoded protein: CASLSRGGGGTDTQYF.

V is TRBV11-2 and J is TRBJ1-1; no reliable D call. This CDR3 contains 12 residues. The germline V gene has CDR1 SGHAT and CDR2 FQNNGV. The germline V and J ends were trimmed by 5 bases and 0 bases, with 4 bases remaining between them. The CDR3 region is CASSPMNTEAFF. Written as DNA, the CDR3 is TGTGCCAGCAGCCCGATGAACACTGAAGCTTTCTTT.

The chain carries TRBV11-2 and TRBJ2-5; 8 bases align to TRBD2. V dropped 4 bases and J dropped 0; count of bases not matched to a gene: 4. CDR1 and CDR2 (germline): SGHAT, FQNNGV. The CDR3 is made up of 15 amino acids. The CDR3 region is CASSSGTSDQETQYF. In DNA form, the CDR3 reads TGTGCCAGCAGCTCCGGGACTAGTGACCAAGAGACCCAGTACTTC.

The chain uses TRBV19 and TRBJ1-1; the D is unclear. V gave up 3 bases and J gave up 2 bases, with 4 bases separating them. Germline V gives CDR1 LNHDA, CDR2 SQIVND (reference sequence). This CDR3 spans 12 amino acids. CDR3: CASSMFNTEAFF. In DNA, the CDR3 is TGTGCCAGTAGTATGTTTAACACTGAAGCTTTCTTT.

A few counts support this clone. The V and J genes are TRBV5-1 and TRBJ1-5; 8 nucleotides align to TRBD1. The CDR3 contains 16 residues. Germline CDR1 SGHRS, CDR2 YFSETQ. V lost 2 bases, J lost 0 bases, and 4 bases stayed unmatched. The CDR3 nucleotides are TGCGCCAGCAGCTTAGGGACAGGTGGTAGCAATCAGCCCCAGCATTTT. It yields the protein CASSLGTGGSNQPQHF.

The chain employs TRBV30 and TRBJ1-1; D call uncertain. Germline values: CDR1 GTSNPN, CDR2 SVGIG (reference sequence). The ends were cut back, 1 base at V and 2 bases at J, with 11 bases in the middle. The CDR3 contains 14 residues. CDR3 in amino acids: CAWSASEGNTEAFF. The DNA for the CDR3 is TGTGCCTGGAGTGCCTCGGAGGGTAACACTGAAGCTTTCTTT.

The chain joins TRBV5-1 to TRBJ2-5; weak D call: TRBD1 (6 bases). The V gene's germline CDR1 is SGHRS and CDR2 YFSETQ. The ends were cut back, 0 bases at V and 3 bases at J, with 15 bases in the middle. This CDR3 has 16 residues. The CDR3 coding sequence is TGCGCCAGCAGCTTGGGACAGGCGCCCTTCAAAGAGACCCAGTACTTC. Translated, it gives CASSLGQAPFKETQYF.